The rows below give T cell receptor beta chains drawn from one sample of a study of blood T cell repertoires in COVID-19. Clones were sequenced by immunoSEQ multiplex PCR, and TCRdb holds only the in-frame ones, with some missing. The repertoire holds 200,000 or so clones, with 86% as singletons. Sequencing input: PBMCs or T cells enriched from blood (not recorded which). The receptors derive from a woman in her forties with acute COVID-19. The CDR3 runs from the conserved cysteine through the conserved F or W. D genes are given only for firm matches. Size tells how often a clone was seen (once, few, many) or the class of an expanded clone, and some rows leave it out.

v_gene: TRBV12-3/TRBV12-4; abundance: .; d_gene: .; j_gene: TRBJ1-1; CDR3aa: CASSYFGTEAFF; CDR3nt: TGTGCCAGCTCCTATTTTGGCACTGAAGCTTTCTTT
v_gene: TRBV11-2; abundance: .; d_gene: .; j_gene: TRBJ1-1; CDR3aa: CASSLGGIEAFF; CDR3nt: TGTGCCAGCAGCTTAGGGGGCATTGAGGCTTTCTTT
v_gene: TRBV25-1; abundance: .; d_gene: TRBD1; j_gene: TRBJ1-2; CDR3aa: CASSDLDRGNYGYTF; CDR3nt: TGTGCCAGCAGTGACTTGGACAGGGGGAACTATGGCTACACCTTC
v_gene: TRBV9; abundance: .; d_gene: .; j_gene: TRBJ1-3; CDR3aa: CASSVGAQAGNTIYF; CDR3nt: TGTGCCAGCAGCGTTGGGGCGCAAGCTGGAAACACCATATATTTT
v_gene: TRBV13; abundance: .; d_gene: .; j_gene: TRBJ1-2; CDR3aa: CASSLGLGGYTF; CDR3nt: TGTGCCAGCAGCTTAGGCCTCGGTGGCTACACCTTC
v_gene: TRBV3-1/TRBV3-2; abundance: .; d_gene: TRBD2; j_gene: TRBJ2-3; CDR3aa: CASSQESGGARDTQYF; CDR3nt: TGTGCCAGCAGCCAAGAAAGCGGGGGGGCCCGGGATACGCAGTATTTT
v_gene: TRBV6-5; abundance: .; d_gene: .; j_gene: TRBJ2-7; CDR3aa: CASSYPGTLYEQYF; CDR3nt: TGTGCCAGCAGTTACCCCGGGACACTCTACGAGCAGTACTTC
v_gene: TRBV4-1; abundance: .; d_gene: TRBD1; j_gene: TRBJ1-6; CDR3aa: CASSYFTGDSPLHF; CDR3nt: TGCGCCAGCAGCTATTTTACAGGGGACTCACCCCTCCACTTT
v_gene: TRBV9; abundance: .; d_gene: .; j_gene: TRBJ1-2; CDR3aa: CASSVNSAPGGYTF; CDR3nt: TGTGCCAGCAGCGTAAACTCGGCACCGGGAGGCTACACCTTC
v_gene: TRBV9; abundance: few; d_gene: TRBD1; j_gene: TRBJ2-2; CDR3aa: CASSGAGGNGELFF; CDR3nt: TGTGCCAGCAGCGGGGCAGGGGGTAACGGGGAGCTGTTTTTT
v_gene: TRBV7-3; abundance: .; d_gene: .; j_gene: TRBJ1-1; CDR3aa: CASSSQGYTEAFF; CDR3nt: TGTGCCAGCAGCTCCCAGGGGTACACTGAAGCTTTCTTT
v_gene: TRBV24-1; abundance: .; d_gene: TRBD2; j_gene: TRBJ2-3; CDR3aa: CATSDMGLPTDTQYF; CDR3nt: TGTGCCACCAGTGATATGGGACTACCCACAGATACGCAGTATTTT